Given below is one T cell receptor beta chain in context. Its antigen is currently unknown. Sample-barcoded 5' priming and a J-beta primer mix drove a second PCR of about 7 to 11 cycles. Each CDR3 protein gets one entry after TCRdb re-called the 5' RACE reads with MiXCR. The data hold almost 550,000 distinct CDR3 sequences, with 24% observed a single time. This sample is drawn from a study of blood T cells in healthy people across ages. Overall study findings and caveats: The study could not conclusively compare naive and antigen-experienced cells, given its unsorted PBMCs. The study lacked donor CMV status, which possibly confounded expanded clonotype changes.

Germline loops: CDR1 SEHNR, CDR2 FQNEAQ (reference sequence). Unmatched junction bases numbered 2, after V lost 1 base and J lost 0 bases. This CDR3 spans 16 amino acids. The same specimen was also included in a second study, on T cells of mothers and their children.

Sequenced sample: blood. This receptor was obtained from a boy between 10 and 17 years old in good health. The V call is TRBV7-9, the J call TRBJ2-5; 10 nucleotides line up with TRBD2. Here the CDR3 DNA reads TGTGCCAGCAGCTTAGTTACTAGCGGGGACCAAGAGACCCAGTACTTC. Its protein is CASSLVTSGDQETQYF.